A selection of T cell receptor beta chains follows, all from one sample in a study of identical twins. TCRdb fed the 5' RACE reads into MiXCR, producing one record per CDR3 protein. The table includes more than 650,000 distinct CDR3 sequences, over 5% detected once. The sequenced sample was naive T cells sorted from blood. These TCRs come from a man in his late teens or twenties in good health. The CDR3 runs from the conserved cysteine through the conserved F or W. A D gene is named only where the DNA matches it firmly. Clone sizes are given selectively: once, few, many, or a class where the clone is expanded.

j_gene	v_gene	abundance	d_gene	CDR3aa	CDR3nt
TRBJ1-6	TRBV5-6	-	-	CASRRTGTDSPLHF	TGTGCCAGCAGGCGAACAGGGACGGATTCACCCCTCCACTTT
TRBJ2-1	TRBV7-8	many	-	CASSDNRPEKQFF	TGTGCCAGCAGCGACAATAGGCCGGAGAAGCAGTTCTTC
TRBJ2-7	TRBV20-1	-	-	CSAREGGREQYF	TGCAGTGCTAGAGAAGGAGGTCGCGAGCAGTACTTC
TRBJ2-3	TRBV24-1	many	-	CATSDRGPGPGTDTQYF	TGTGCCACCAGTGATCGGGGACCGGGCCCGGGCACAGATACGCAGTATTTT
TRBJ2-1	TRBV20-1	few	TRBD2	CSARAGDGTNYNEQFF	TGCAGTGCTAGAGCCGGGGACGGGACTAATTACAATGAGCAGTTCTTC
TRBJ2-7	TRBV10-3	few	TRBD1	CAISARQGPNEQYF	TGTGCCATCAGTGCAAGACAGGGGCCCAACGAGCAGTACTTC
TRBJ2-3	TRBV6-1	few	TRBD2	CASSRSGGGTSTDTQYF	TGTGCCAGCAGTAGAAGCGGCGGGGGGACTAGCACAGATACGCAGTATTTT
TRBJ2-3	TRBV10-3	few	-	CAISESPGDTQYF	TGTGCCATCAGTGAGTCGCCGGGGGATACGCAGTATTTT
TRBJ2-2	TRBV7-2	many	-	CASSFPEARLFF	TGTGCCAGCAGCTTTCCAGAGGCCAGGCTGTTTTTT
TRBJ2-5	TRBV12-3/TRBV12-4	few	TRBD1	CANRGLALETQYF	TGTGCCAACAGGGGGCTAGCTCTGGAGACCCAGTACTTC
TRBJ2-7	TRBV27	few	-	CASSLSLLYMGGQYF	TGTGCCAGCAGTTTATCTCTATTATACATGGGCGGGCAGTACTTC
TRBJ1-1	TRBV7-9	-	TRBD1	CASSAGTGHTEAFF	TGTGCCAGCAGCGCCGGGACAGGGCACACTGAAGCTTTCTTT
TRBJ2-7	TRBV14	few	-	CASSQGDYEQYF	TGTGCCAGCAGCCAAGGGGACTACGAGCAGTACTTC
TRBJ2-3	TRBV29-1	few	-	CSVELQVGDTQYF	TGCAGCGTTGAATTGCAAGTGGGAGATACGCAGTATTTT
TRBJ1-6	TRBV15	-	-	CATSSVISQRSPLHF	TGTGCCACCAGCAGTGTAATCTCCCAGAGGTCACCCCTCCACTTT
TRBJ2-1	TRBV19	-	-	CASRGLKDSRGNEQFF	TGTGCCAGTAGGGGCCTAAAGGACTCTAGGGGCAATGAGCAGTTCTTC
TRBJ1-1	TRBV6-2/TRBV6-3	many	-	CASSYSTMTLAEAFF	TGTGCCAGCAGTTACTCCACTATGACACTGGCTGAAGCTTTCTTT
TRBJ2-7	TRBV15	many	TRBD1	CATSDIASTGPSYEQYF	TGTGCCACCAGCGATATAGCCTCGACAGGGCCCTCCTACGAGCAGTACTTC
TRBJ1-6	TRBV14	many	-	CASSQGQSEYSPLHF	TGTGCCAGCAGCCAAGGACAATCTGAATATTCACCCCTCCACTTT
TRBJ1-2	TRBV6-5	few	-	CASSYDGTYGYTF	TGTGCCAGCAGTTACGACGGGACCTATGGCTACACCTTC
TRBJ1-4	TRBV5-1	many	TRBD1	CASSTAGTGSEKLFF	TGCGCCAGCAGCACGGCCGGGACAGGGAGTGAAAAACTGTTTTTT
TRBJ2-1	TRBV29-1	many	-	CSVDSGPAFF	TGCAGCGTTGACTCTGGGCCCGCGTTCTTC
TRBJ2-7	TRBV20-1	-	TRBD1	CSAWTGDRGHEQYF	TGCAGTGCTTGGACAGGGGACAGGGGCCACGAGCAGTACTTC
TRBJ1-2	TRBV20-1	-	-	CSARAGNGYTF	TGCAGTGCTAGGGCGGGGAATGGCTACACCTTC
TRBJ2-1	TRBV5-1	-	-	CASSLEARGTILAYNEQFF	TGCGCCAGCAGCTTGGAGGCCAGGGGGACTATCCTTGCCTACAATGAGCAGTTCTTC
TRBJ2-5	TRBV7-8	-	-	CASSPDRSGETQYF	TGTGCCAGCAGCCCAGACCGTTCCGGAGAGACCCAGTACTTC
TRBJ1-2	TRBV5-1	many	-	CASSLGQSNYGYTF	TGCGCCAGCAGCTTGGGACAGAGCAACTATGGCTACACCTTC
TRBJ2-2	TRBV5-1	-	TRBD2	CASSFPSTSPTGELFF	TGCGCCAGCAGCTTTCCCTCGACTAGCCCTACCGGGGAGCTGTTTTTT
TRBJ2-7	TRBV25-1	few	-	CASRRDNLGEQYF	TGTGCCAGCAGGAGGGACAATTTGGGCGAGCAGTACTTC
TRBJ1-1	TRBV5-4	many	-	CASSLREVDTEAFF	TGTGCCAGCAGCTTGCGCGAGGTGGACACTGAAGCTTTCTTT
TRBJ2-1	TRBV5-1	-	-	CASSLFFVKESRVGQFF	TGCGCCAGCAGCTTGTTTTTCGTGAAAGAAAGCAGGGTCGGGCAGTTCTTC
TRBJ1-1	TRBV12-3/TRBV12-4	many	-	CASSLSLGEAFF	TGTGCCAGCAGTTTATCTCTCGGTGAAGCTTTCTTT
TRBJ1-5	TRBV6-1	many	-	CASSELGRGGQPQHF	TGTGCCAGCAGTGAATTGGGCAGGGGAGGCCAGCCCCAGCATTTT
TRBJ1-4	TRBV5-1	-	-	CASSLGTTTNEKLFF	TGCGCCAGCAGCTTGGGGACTACAACTAATGAAAAACTGTTTTTT
TRBJ2-3	TRBV12-3/TRBV12-4	many	-	CAISPHTSRDTQYF	TGTGCCATCTCCCCCCACACTAGTCGGGATACGCAGTATTTT
TRBJ2-1	TRBV5-1	few	TRBD2	CASSPRAGILSSYNEQFF	TGCGCCAGCAGCCCTAGAGCGGGAATTCTAAGCTCCTACAATGAGCAGTTCTTC
TRBJ2-1	TRBV12-3/TRBV12-4	-	-	CASSPKSPGFPHTNEQFF	TGTGCCAGCAGTCCAAAATCTCCCGGGTTTCCCCACACCAATGAGCAGTTCTTC
TRBJ1-5	TRBV9	-	-	CASSVGDGSNQPQHF	TGTGCCAGCAGCGTAGGGGACGGGAGCAATCAGCCCCAGCATTTT
TRBJ2-3	TRBV19	few	-	CASSTSLSDTQYF	TGTGCCAGTAGTACCAGCCTATCAGATACGCAGTATTTT
TRBJ1-5	TRBV12-3/TRBV12-4	many	-	CASSWSGGFEPQHF	TGTGCCAGCAGTTGGAGTGGGGGGTTTGAGCCCCAGCATTTT
TRBJ2-1	TRBV5-1	many	-	CASSLGFSPKTRGHEQFF	TGCGCCAGCAGCTTGGGATTTTCACCCAAAACCCGAGGCCATGAGCAGTTCTTC